Presented here are 18 T cell receptor beta chains from one specimen sequenced in a study of vaccination and CD4 T cells after COVID-19. These receptors are not linked to any known antigen. CD4+ T cells that had been cultured provided DNA sequenced with the Oncomine TCR Beta short-read assay. TCRdb reanalysed the PCR reads using MiXCR and keeps one entry per CDR3 protein. The data contain tens of thousands of distinct CDR3 sequences, more than 30% of them singletons. Indicated time point: late sampling 161 to 241 days after vaccination in a few convalescent patients. Treatment in this sample: 10-day PBMC culture with coronavirus spike peptide pools or control peptides (ViraFEST assay). The sample in question was CD4+ T cells from blood, cultured in vitro, obtained about 7 months after SARS-CoV-2 vaccination. The receptors here all came from a human donor who had recovered from COVID-19.

The V call is TRBV27, the J call TRBJ2-3; D is unclear. CDR1 is MNHEY and CDR2 is SMNVEV in the germline V gene (reference sequence). The germline V and J ends were trimmed by 5 bases and 4 bases, with 7 bases remaining between them. The CDR3 consists of 12 residues. The CDR3 sequence: CASSHSSDTQYF. The CDR3 region has the DNA TGTGCCAGCAGTCATAGTTCAGATACGCAGTATTTT.

This clonotype was counted between two and nine times. The chain couples TRBV20-1 to TRBJ2-5; tentatively, D is TRBD2 (6 bases). V lost 2 bases to trimming and J lost 1 base, with 8 bases between them. The germline CDR1 and CDR2 sequences are DFQATT and SNEGSKA (reference sequence). The CDR3 covers 13 residues. CDR3 amino acids: CSARRDFQETQYF. The CDR3 DNA sequence: TGCAGTGCTAGACGGGACTTCCAAGAGACCCAGTACTTC.

This clonotype was detected a few times. This chain uses TRBV7-8 with TRBJ1-2, with no clear D. Trimming removed 3 bases at V and 8 bases at J, with 13 bases between. From germline, CDR1 is SGHVS and CDR2 FQNEAQ. The CDR3 has 13 residues. This CDR3 reads CASSFIHAGGYTF. The CDR3 coding sequence is TGTGCCAGCAGCTTCATCCACGCGGGCGGCTACACCTTC.

The chain employs TRBV28 and TRBJ2-5; 8 bases are a match to TRBD1. From germline, CDR1 is MDHEN and CDR2 SYDVKM. Trimming removed 5 bases from V and 5 bases from J; junction bases left unmatched: 10. The CDR3 loop spans 15 amino acids. The CDR3 region has the DNA TGTGCCAGCAGTCCCAGGACAGGGTACGCGGAGACCCAGTACTTC. Its protein product is CASSPRTGYAETQYF.

V is TRBV5-1 and J is TRBJ2-5, with D perhaps TRBD2 (5 bases). Looked up from germline, CDR1 is SGHRS and CDR2 is YFSETQ. The germline V and J ends were trimmed by 0 bases and 5 bases, with 17 bases remaining between them. This CDR3 region has 16 residues. CDR3 loop: CASSLVLSPGSETQYF. CDR3 DNA: TGCGCCAGCAGCTTGGTACTAAGCCCGGGATCGGAGACCCAGTACTTC.

The chain links TRBV10-3 to TRBJ2-3; D gene unclear. This CDR3 has 14 residues. Germline lookup yields CDR1 ENHRY and CDR2 SYGVKD. Deletions cut 4 bases from V and 5 bases from J, with 13 bases between. CDR3 region: CAISASVIGDTQYF. In DNA, the CDR3 is TGTGCCATCAGTGCATCGGTAATTGGAGATACGCAGTATTTT.

The gene calls are TRBV6-5 and TRBJ2-5; 9 bases are a match to TRBD2. Germline V gene lookup returns CDR1 MNHEY and CDR2 SVGAGI. The CDR3 extends over 17 amino acids. Trimming cost V 2 bases and J 3 bases; bases outside gene matches: 10. DNA of the CDR3: TGTGCCAGCAGTTACCCGGTAGCGGGGGCCCACAAAGAGACCCAGTACTTC. Translating it yields CASSYPVAGAHKETQYF.

This clonotype was recorded a few times. This chain uses TRBV6-1 with TRBJ2-3; TRBD2 matches 7 bases. Germline V lookup: CDR1 MNHNS, CDR2 SASEGT. The V and J ends lost 6 bases and 6 bases, in that order; junction bases with no gene match: 3. The CDR3 contains 12 residues. In DNA form, the CDR3 reads TGTGCCAGCAGGGGGGGGTGGGATACGCAGTATTTT. Protein sequence: CASRGGWDTQYF.

This chain joins TRBV24-1 and TRBJ2-3; D uncertain. Germline loops: CDR1 KGHDR, CDR2 SFDVKD. CDR3 length equals 16 residues. Between the trimmed V and J ends, which lost 3 bases and 2 bases, there was a span of 14 bases. CDR3 region: CATSDKGSYPTDTQYF. CDR3 coding DNA: TGTGCCACCAGTGATAAAGGGTCCTACCCCACAGATACGCAGTATTTT.

This clonotype was observed a few times. The rearrangement links TRBV20-1 to TRBJ1-2; TRBD1 matches at 7 bases. V lost 6 bases to trimming and J lost 2 bases; unmatched junction nucleotides: 6. Germline V gene lookup returns CDR1 DFQATT and CDR2 SNEGSKA (reference sequence). The CDR3 is 13 residues long. The CDR3 DNA reads as TGCAGTGCCGTTCAGGGGGACAACTATGGCTACACCTTC. Translating it yields CSAVQGDNYGYTF.

This clonotype has only a few counts. The chain carries TRBV7-9 and TRBJ2-5; the D is unclear. Germline V lookup: CDR1 SEHNR, CDR2 FQNEAQ (reference sequence). This CDR3 has 11 amino acids. V shed 1 base and J shed 5 bases, with 2 bases lying between them. The CDR3 loop reads CASSLVETQYF. CDR3 nucleotides: TGTGCCAGCAGCTTAGTTGAGACCCAGTACTTC.

The CDR3 here is CASSEPDRGETQYF. The CDR3 DNA reads as TGTGCCAGCAGTGAGCCGGACAGGGGCGAGACCCAGTACTTC. J is TRBJ2-5 and V is TRBV6-1, with 9 bases aligning to TRBD1. V dropped 3 bases and J dropped 5; count of bases not matched to a gene: 4. CDR1 MNHNS and CDR2 SASEGT come from the germline V gene. The CDR3 covers 14 residues.

The rearrangement links TRBV20-1 to TRBJ1-4, with TRBD1 matching over 7 bases. The V gene's germline CDR1 is DFQATT and CDR2 SNEGSKA (reference sequence). This CDR3 spans 16 amino acids. V was pared by 6 bases and J by 2 bases, with 12 bases of the junction left unmatched. In DNA, the CDR3 is TGCAGTGCCCTACCAAGCAGGGGGACCACTAATGAAAAACTGTTTTTT. It is translated as CSALPSRGTTNEKLFF.

V is TRBV7-2 and J is TRBJ2-7; D perhaps matches TRBD2 (5 bases). V lost 5 bases and J lost 6, with 14 bases in between. CDR3 length equals 13 residues. CDR1 is SGHTA and CDR2 is FQGNSA in the germline V gene. The CDR3 loop is CASSLPRRAEQYF. As DNA, the CDR3 is TGTGCCAGCAGCCTACCCCGGCGGGCCGAGCAGTACTTC.

This chain links TRBV24-1 with TRBJ2-1; 12 nucleotides line up with TRBD2. The germline CDR1 and CDR2 sequences are KGHDR and SFDVKD. The CDR3 is made up of 16 amino acids. The ends lost 1 base at V and 9 bases at J; junction bases unmatched: 6. The CDR3 DNA is TGTGCCACCAGTGATTTTTCTAGCGGGAGGGAAGGTGAGCAGTTCTTC. Its protein is CATSDFSSGREGEQFF.

This sequence joins TRBV27 and TRBJ2-5; 9 nucleotides match TRBD2. The germline gives CDR1 MNHEY, CDR2 SMNVEV (reference sequence). The CDR3 sequence is 17 residues long. Trimming took 1 base from V and 7 from J; bases not matched to a gene: 13. The CDR3 DNA reads TGTGCCAGCAGTTTATACTCCAGCGGGGGGCCAACGTTGACCCAGTACTTC. Its protein product is CASSLYSSGGPTLTQYF.

CDR3 bases: TGTGCCGGAGGACAGGGGCATAGCACAGATACGCAGTATTTT. This encodes CAGGQGHSTDTQYF. The rearrangement uses TRBV21-1 and TRBJ2-3; the listed D gene, TRBD1, was not tested against the DNA. TRBV21-1 is a pseudogene locus. This CDR3 has 14 residues.

The chain links TRBV19 to TRBJ1-2; tentative D call: TRBD1 (5 bases). Deletions cut 6 bases from V and 2 bases from J, with 13 bases between. This CDR3 is built from 14 residues. Germline values: CDR1 LNHDA, CDR2 SQIVND (reference sequence). The CDR3: CASSKSGLNYGYTF. For the CDR3, the DNA is TGTGCCAGTAGCAAGTCGGGGCTAAACTATGGCTACACCTTC.